This T cell receptor (beta chain) was obtained from a study of OX40 agonist ivuxolimab in advanced cancers. The study's findings and limits: Dosing at 0.1 to 3.0 mg/kg was accompanied by clonal expansion of CD4+ and CD8+ blood T cells by week 6.

Baseline, cycle 4 day 1, and cycle 7 day 1 were the blood sampling points. Measured with immunoSEQ multiplex PCR; TCRdb has only the in-frame clones, and not every one. The data show roughly 67,000 clones, 88% seen once. CDR3 length equals 17 residues. Germline-derived CDR1 and CDR2 are LGHNA and YSLEER. The ends lost 0 bases at V and 0 bases at J; junction bases unmatched: 5. As concerns this clone: The antigen is undetermined.

The sample here was CD4+ or CD8+ T cells sorted from blood, taken in a trial of the OX40 agonist ivuxolimab. The rearrangement links TRBV4-3 to TRBJ1-3, with 7 positions matching TRBD1. This receptor was identified in an adult with an advanced solid tumor such as melanoma, head and neck, liver or kidney cancer. CDR3 sequence reads: CASSQETGQTSGNTIYF. In nucleotides, the CDR3 is TGCGCCAGCAGCCAAGAGACGGGACAGACCTCTGGAAACACCATATATTTT.